These 5 T cell receptor beta chains were sequenced from one sample in a study of read filtering for tumor transcriptome and immune sequencing. This library used around 400 ng RNA and molecular barcoded adaptors spanning alpha/delta and beta/gamma chains. TCRdb analysed the reads with MiXCR anew, one entry per CDR3 protein. The sample has about 57,000 distinct CDR3 sequences; around 20% are singletons. Sequenced input: a population of CD138-negative cells sorted from bone marrow. The source of these receptors is a donor at least 40 years old with multiple myeloma.

Many counts were recorded for this clonotype. The rearrangement uses TRBV28 and TRBJ2-2; 10 bases map to TRBD1. This CDR3 is 15 amino acids long. Germline CDR1 and CDR2: MDHEN and SYDVKM. Trimming at V came to 5 bases and at J to 5 bases, leaving 5 bases not matched to a gene. DNA for the CDR3: TGTGCCAGCAGTGTTGGGACAGGGGTTACCGGGGAGCTGTTTTTT. Translation: CASSVGTGVTGELFF.

The table lists this clonotype with a few counts. The chain couples TRBV5-4 to TRBJ2-3; D is perhaps TRBD2 (5 bases). The CDR3 sequence is 15 residues long. CDR1 is SGHNT and CDR2 is YYREEE in the germline V gene (reference sequence). The V and J ends lost 2 bases and 0 bases respectively, with 10 bases between them. The CDR3 DNA reads as TGTGCCAGCAGCTTCTGGACTTTTAGCACAGATACGCAGTATTTT. This gives the protein CASSFWTFSTDTQYF.

The chain carries TRBV18 and TRBJ2-2; TRBD2 aligns across 10 bases. The V segment lost 6 bases and the J segment 2 bases; nucleotides outside the gene matches: 9. CDR1 KGHSH and CDR2 LQKENI come from the germline V gene. The CDR3 length is 17 residues. For the CDR3, the DNA is TGTGCCAGCTCCACGAGCGGGGGGGCCCGAAACACCGGGGAGCTGTTTTTT. It translates to CASSTSGGARNTGELFF.

In regard to this clonotype: This sequence may be a read error, since a much larger clone differs from it by one base. The chain combines TRBV28 with TRBJ1-5; 7 nucleotides line up with TRBD1. Germline values: CDR1 MDHEN, CDR2 SYDVKM. The CDR3 runs 14 residues. The chain's CDR3 is CASSRDSSDQLQHF. DNA of the CDR3: TGTGCCAGCAGTAGGGACAGTTCAGATCAGCTCCAGCATTTT.

This clonotype was detected ten times or more. The chain couples TRBV14 to TRBJ2-6; 7 nucleotides agree with TRBD2. This CDR3 spans 17 amino acids. Germline V gene data show CDR1 as SGHDN and CDR2 as FVKESK. V shed 1 base, J shed 2 bases, and the junction held 5 bases outside the gene matches. The CDR3 bases are TGTGCCAGCAGCCAAGCGGGAGGCCTTCCTGGGGCCAACGTCCTGACTTTC. It is translated as CASSQAGGLPGANVLTF. The variable domain in full, with the rest retrieved from reference TRBV14 and TRBJ2-6, is EAGVTQFPSHSVIEKGQTVTLRCDPISGHDNLYWYRRVMGKEIKFLLHFVKESKQDESGMPNNRFLAERTGGTYSTLKVQPAELEDSGVYFCASSQAGGLPGANVLTFGAGSRLTVL.